The clone carrying this T cell receptor (beta chain) occurred a few times. Its antigen is undetermined. The data belong to a study of beta chain features in type 1 diabetes. Background on the study: All samples together contributed 95 million to 110 million sorted cells for examination.

Reverse transcription of all isolated RNA meant that expressed TCRB transcripts were sequenced. The repertoire was sequenced with immunoSEQ multiplex PCR; TCRdb's copy has only in-frame clones and lacks some. The top ten hold about 2.1% of the sample, which has about 120,000 clones, about 15% seen once. General study points: When Type 1 diabetes patients were examined, their TCRB CDR3s proved moderately but significantly shorter in all four CD4+ subsets. When cDNA is sequenced, cells with high TCR expression could be over-represented.

This CDR3 has 15 residues. CDR1 and CDR2 from the germline V gene are SGHTA and FQGNSA. V lost 5 bases and J 8 bases, leaving 19 bases between the germline ends. Purity of each sorted population was above 95%. Sequencing was carried out using central memory CD4+ T cells from blood. V and J are TRBV7-2 and TRBJ2-1; D gene unclear. This receptor was identified in a man in his thirties or forties with type 1 diabetes. This CDR3 reads CASSLTPFLVYEQFF. CDR3 DNA: TGTGCCAGCAGCCTCACCCCTTTCTTAGTGTATGAGCAGTTCTTC.